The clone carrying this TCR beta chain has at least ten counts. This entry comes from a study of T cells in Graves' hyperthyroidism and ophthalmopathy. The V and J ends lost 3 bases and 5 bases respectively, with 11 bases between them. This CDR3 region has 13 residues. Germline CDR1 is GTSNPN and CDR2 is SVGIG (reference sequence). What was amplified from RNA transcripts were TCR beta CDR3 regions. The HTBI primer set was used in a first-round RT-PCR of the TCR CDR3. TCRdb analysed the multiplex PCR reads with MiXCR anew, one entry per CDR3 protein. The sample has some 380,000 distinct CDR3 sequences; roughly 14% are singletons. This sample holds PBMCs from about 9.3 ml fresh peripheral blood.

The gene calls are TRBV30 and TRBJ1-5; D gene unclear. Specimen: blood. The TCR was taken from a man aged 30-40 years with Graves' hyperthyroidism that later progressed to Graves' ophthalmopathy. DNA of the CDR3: TGTGCCTGGAGGGGAAATCAGGATCAGCCCCAGCATTTT. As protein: CAWRGNQDQPQHF.